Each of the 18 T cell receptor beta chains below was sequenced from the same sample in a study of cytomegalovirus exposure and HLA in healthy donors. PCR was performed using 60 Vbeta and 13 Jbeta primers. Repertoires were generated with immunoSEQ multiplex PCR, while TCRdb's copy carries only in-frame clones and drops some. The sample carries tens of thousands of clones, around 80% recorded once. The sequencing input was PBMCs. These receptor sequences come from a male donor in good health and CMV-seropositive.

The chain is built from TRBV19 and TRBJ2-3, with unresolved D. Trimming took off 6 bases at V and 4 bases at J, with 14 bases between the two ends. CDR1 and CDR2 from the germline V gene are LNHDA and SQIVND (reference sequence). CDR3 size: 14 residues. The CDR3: CASSPLLKPDTQYF. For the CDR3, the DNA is TGTGCCAGTAGCCCTCTTCTAAAGCCAGATACGCAGTATTTT.

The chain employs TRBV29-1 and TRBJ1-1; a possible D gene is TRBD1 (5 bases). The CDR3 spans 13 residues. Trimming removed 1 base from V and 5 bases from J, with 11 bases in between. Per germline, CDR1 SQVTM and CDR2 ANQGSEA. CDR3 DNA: TGCAGCGTTGAAGGGACACCCGGAACTGAAGCTTTCTTT. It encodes CSVEGTPGTEAFF.

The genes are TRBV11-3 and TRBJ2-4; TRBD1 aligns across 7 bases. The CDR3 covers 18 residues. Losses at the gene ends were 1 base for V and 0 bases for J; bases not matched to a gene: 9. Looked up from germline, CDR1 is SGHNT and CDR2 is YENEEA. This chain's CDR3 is CASSLAAGQVIAKNIQYF. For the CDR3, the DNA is TGTGCCAGCAGCTTAGCAGCCGGACAGGTTATAGCCAAAAACATTCAGTACTTC.

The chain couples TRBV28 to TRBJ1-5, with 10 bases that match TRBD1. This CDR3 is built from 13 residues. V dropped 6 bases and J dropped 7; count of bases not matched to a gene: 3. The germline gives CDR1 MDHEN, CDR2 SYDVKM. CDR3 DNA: TGTGCCAGCAGGACAGGGGGCGAGCAGCCCCAGCATTTT. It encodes CASRTGGEQPQHF.

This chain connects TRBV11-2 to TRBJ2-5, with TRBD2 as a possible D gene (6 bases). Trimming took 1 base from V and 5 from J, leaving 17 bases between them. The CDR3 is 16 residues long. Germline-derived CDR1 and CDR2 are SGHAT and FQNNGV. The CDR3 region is CASSLGRGGSLETQYF. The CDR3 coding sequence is TGTGCCAGCAGCTTAGGGCGGGGAGGATCGTTGGAGACCCAGTACTTC.

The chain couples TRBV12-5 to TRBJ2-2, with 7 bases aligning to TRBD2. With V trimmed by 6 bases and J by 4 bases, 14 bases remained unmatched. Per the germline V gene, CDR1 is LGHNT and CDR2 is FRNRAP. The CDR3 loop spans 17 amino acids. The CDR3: CASGKLDGLAVTGELFF. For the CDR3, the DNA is TGTGCTAGTGGCAAACTGGACGGGCTAGCGGTCACCGGGGAGCTGTTTTTT.

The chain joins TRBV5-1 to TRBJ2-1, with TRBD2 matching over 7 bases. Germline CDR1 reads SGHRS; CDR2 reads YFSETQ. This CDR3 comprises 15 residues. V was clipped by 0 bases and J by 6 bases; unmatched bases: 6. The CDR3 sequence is CASSLGGGGFNEQFF. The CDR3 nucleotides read TGCGCCAGCAGCTTGGGTGGGGGGGGATTCAATGAGCAGTTCTTC. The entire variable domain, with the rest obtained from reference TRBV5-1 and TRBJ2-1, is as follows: KAGVTQTPRYLIKTRGQQVTLSCSPISGHRSVSWYQQTPGQGLQFLFEYFSETQRNKGNFPGRFSGRQFSNSRSEMNVSTLELGDSALYLCASSLGGGGFNEQFFGPGTRLTVL.

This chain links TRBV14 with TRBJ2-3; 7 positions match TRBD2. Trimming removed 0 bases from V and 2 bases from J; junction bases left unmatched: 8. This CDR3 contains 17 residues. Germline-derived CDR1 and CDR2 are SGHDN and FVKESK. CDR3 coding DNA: TGTGCCAGCAGCCAAGATTGGAGCGGGGTAAACACAGATACGCAGTATTTT. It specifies CASSQDWSGVNTDTQYF.

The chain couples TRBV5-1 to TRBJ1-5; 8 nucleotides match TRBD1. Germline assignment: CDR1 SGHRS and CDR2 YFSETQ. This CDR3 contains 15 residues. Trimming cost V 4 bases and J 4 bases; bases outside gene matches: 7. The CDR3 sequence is CASSPATGANQPQHF. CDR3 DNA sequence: TGCGCCAGCAGCCCTGCGACAGGGGCAAATCAGCCCCAGCATTTT.

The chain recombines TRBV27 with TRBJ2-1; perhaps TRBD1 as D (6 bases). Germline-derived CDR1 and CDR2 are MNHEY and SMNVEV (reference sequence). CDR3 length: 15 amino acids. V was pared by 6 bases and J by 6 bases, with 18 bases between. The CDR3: CASSSFRGYPNEQFF. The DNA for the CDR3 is TGTGCCAGCAGCTCGTTCAGGGGCTACCCCAATGAGCAGTTCTTC.

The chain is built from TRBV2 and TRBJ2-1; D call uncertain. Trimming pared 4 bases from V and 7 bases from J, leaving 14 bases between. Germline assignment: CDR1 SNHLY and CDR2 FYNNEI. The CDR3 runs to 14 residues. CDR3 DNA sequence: TGTGCCAGCAGTGGGCCCCTGACTGTGAATGAGCAGTTCTTC. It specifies CASSGPLTVNEQFF.

The DNA for the CDR3 is TGTGCCAGCAGTTTTCAGCGGGGGGTTCCCGAGACCCAGTACTTC. Translated, it gives CASSFQRGVPETQYF. The chain links TRBV28 to TRBJ2-5, with TRBD2 identical over 9 bases. This CDR3 contains 15 residues. Germline V lookup: CDR1 MDHEN, CDR2 SYDVKM. With V trimmed by 3 bases and J by 5 bases, 7 bases remained unmatched.

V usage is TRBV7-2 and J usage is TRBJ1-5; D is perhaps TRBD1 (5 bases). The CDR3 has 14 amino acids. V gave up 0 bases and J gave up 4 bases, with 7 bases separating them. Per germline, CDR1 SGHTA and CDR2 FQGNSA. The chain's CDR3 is CASSLAGVNQPQHF. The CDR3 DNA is TGTGCCAGCAGCTTAGCAGGGGTGAATCAGCCCCAGCATTTT.

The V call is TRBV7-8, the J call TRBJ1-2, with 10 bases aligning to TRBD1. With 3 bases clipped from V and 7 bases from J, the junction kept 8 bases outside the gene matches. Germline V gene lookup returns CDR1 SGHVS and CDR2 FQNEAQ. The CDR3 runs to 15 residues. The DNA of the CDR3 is TGTGCCAGCAGCTTGTCCGACAGGGGGCTCGTTGGCTACACCTTC. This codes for CASSLSDRGLVGYTF.

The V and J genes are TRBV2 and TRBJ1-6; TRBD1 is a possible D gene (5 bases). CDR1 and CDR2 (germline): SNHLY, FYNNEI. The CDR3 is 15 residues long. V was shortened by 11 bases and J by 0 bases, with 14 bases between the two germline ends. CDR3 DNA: TGTGCCTCCAATCGACAGAGCTCCTATAATTCACCCCTCCACTTT. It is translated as CASNRQSSYNSPLHF.

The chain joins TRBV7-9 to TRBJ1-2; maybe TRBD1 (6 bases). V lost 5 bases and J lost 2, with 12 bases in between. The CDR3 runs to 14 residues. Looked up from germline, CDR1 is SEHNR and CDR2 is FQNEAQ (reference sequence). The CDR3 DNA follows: TGTGCCAGCAGCCGAAATGACAGGAACTATGGCTACACCTTC. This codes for CASSRNDRNYGYTF.

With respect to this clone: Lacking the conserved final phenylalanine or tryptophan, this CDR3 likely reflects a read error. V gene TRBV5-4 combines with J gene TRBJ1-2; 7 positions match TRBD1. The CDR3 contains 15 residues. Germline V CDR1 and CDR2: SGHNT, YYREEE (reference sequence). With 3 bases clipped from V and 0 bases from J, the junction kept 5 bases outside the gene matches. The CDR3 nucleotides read TGTGCCAGCAGCTCAACAGGGGTAGCTAACTATGGCTACACCCTC. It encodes CASSSTGVANYGYTL.

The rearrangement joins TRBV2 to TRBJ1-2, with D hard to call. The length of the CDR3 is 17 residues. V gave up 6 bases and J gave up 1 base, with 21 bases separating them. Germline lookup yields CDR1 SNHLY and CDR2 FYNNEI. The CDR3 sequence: CASSATRSHTVNYGYTF. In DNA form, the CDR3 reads TGTGCCAGCAGCGCGACCAGGTCCCACACGGTTAACTATGGCTACACCTTC. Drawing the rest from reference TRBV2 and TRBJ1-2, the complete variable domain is EPEVTQTPSHQVTQMGQEVILRCVPISNHLYFYWYRQILGQKVEFLVSFYNNEISEKSEIFDDQFSVERPDGSNFTLKIRSTKLEDSAMYFCASSATRSHTVNYGYTFGSGTRLTVV.